This T cell receptor beta chain was retrieved from a study of Tregs in tolerant kidney transplant recipients. General study results and limits: Validation in larger populations is needed because few patients were studied.

Comments on this clone: Its specificity is unknown. The sample carries other DNA sequences with the same CDR3.

Germline CDR1 and CDR2: MNHEY and SVGAGI. With 6 bases removed from V and 3 bases from J, the gap between germline ends came to 7 bases. The CDR3 has 12 residues. Libraries were prepared by immunoSEQ multiplex PCR; TCRdb keeps only in-frame clonotypes and omits some of them. The top ten hold approximately 4.8% of the sample, which has tens of thousands of clones, over 80% seen once. Sequenced input: CD4+ T cells from blood. This chain uses TRBV6-5 with TRBJ2-3; possibly TRBD2 for D (6 bases). This sequence originates from a human donor in good health. CDR3 nucleotides: TGTGCCAGCAGCCGGGGGACAGATACGCAGTATTTT. Encoded protein: CASSRGTDTQYF.